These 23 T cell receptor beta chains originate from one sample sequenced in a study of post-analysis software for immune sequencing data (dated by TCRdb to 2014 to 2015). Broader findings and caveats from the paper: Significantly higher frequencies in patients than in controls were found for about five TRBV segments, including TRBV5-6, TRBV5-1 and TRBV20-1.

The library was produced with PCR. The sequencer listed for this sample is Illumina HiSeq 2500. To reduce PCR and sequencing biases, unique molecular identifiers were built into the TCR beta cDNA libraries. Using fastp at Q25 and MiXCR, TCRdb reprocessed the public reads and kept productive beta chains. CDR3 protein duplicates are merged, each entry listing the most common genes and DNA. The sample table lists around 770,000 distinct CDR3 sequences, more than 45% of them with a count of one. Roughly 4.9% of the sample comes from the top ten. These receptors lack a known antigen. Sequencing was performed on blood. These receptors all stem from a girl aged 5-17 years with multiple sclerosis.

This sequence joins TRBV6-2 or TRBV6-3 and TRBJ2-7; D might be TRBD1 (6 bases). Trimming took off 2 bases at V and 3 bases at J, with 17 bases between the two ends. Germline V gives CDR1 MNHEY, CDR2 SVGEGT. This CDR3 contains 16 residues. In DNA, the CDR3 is TGTGCCAGCAGTTACAGGAAAGTGGACAGAAGCTACGAGCAGTACTTC. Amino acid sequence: CASSYRKVDRSYEQYF.

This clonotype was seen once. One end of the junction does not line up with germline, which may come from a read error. CDR3 sequence (DNA): TGTGCTAGCAGCCCGACGGGCAGACTAGCGGGAAATACGCAGTATTTT. Translation: CASSPTGRLAGNTQYF. The J gene is TRBJ2-3, the V gene TRBV5-6; 11 bases are shared with TRBD2. The CDR3 is made up of 16 amino acids. From germline, CDR1 is SGHDT and CDR2 YYEEEE.

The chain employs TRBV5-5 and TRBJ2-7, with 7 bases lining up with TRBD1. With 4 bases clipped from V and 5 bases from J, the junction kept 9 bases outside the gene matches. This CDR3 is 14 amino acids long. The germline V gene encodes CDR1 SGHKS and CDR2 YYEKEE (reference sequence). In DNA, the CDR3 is TGTGCCAGCAGCGCATACGACAGGGACGACGAGCAGTACTTC. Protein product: CASSAYDRDDEQYF.

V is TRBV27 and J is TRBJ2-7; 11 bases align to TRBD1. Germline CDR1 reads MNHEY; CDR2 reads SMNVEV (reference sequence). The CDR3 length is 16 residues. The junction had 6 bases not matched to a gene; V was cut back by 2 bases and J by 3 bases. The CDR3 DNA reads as TGTGCCAGCAGTTTAAGGACAGGGGGCAGGATCTACGAGCAGTACTTC. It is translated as CASSLRTGGRIYEQYF.

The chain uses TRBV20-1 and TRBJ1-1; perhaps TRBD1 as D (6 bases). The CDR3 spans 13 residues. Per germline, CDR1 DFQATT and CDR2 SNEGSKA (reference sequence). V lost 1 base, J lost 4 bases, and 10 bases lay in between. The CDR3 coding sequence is TGCAGTGCTAGAGGGGGGCGAGGCACTGAAGCTTTCTTT. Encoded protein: CSARGGRGTEAFF.

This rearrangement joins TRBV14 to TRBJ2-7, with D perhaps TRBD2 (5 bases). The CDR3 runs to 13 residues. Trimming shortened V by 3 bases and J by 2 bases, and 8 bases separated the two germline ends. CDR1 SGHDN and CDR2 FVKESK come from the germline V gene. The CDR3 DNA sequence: TGTGCCAGCAGCCAGCTCGGGGCCTACGAGCAGTACTTC. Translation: CASSQLGAYEQYF.

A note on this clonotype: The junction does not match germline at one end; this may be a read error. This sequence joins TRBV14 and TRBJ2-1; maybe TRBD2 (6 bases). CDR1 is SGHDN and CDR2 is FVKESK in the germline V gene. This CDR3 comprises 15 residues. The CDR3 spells CASSHSPGAYSEQFF. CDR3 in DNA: TGTGCCAGCAGCCATTCTCCGGGAGCCTACAGTGAGCAGTTCTTC.

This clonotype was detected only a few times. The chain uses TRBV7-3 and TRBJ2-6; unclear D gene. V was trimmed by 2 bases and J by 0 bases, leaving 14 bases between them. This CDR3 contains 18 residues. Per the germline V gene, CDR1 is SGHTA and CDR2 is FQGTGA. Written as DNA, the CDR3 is TGTGCCAGCAGCTTACTTGACACTGGAGTCTCTGGGGCCAACGTCCTGACTTTC. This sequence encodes CASSLLDTGVSGANVLTF.

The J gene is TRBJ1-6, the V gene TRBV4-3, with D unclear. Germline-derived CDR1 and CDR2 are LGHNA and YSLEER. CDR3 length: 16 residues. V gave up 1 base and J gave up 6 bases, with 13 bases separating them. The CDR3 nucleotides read TGCGCCAGCAGCCAAGTATGGTACAGCGCTAATTCACCCCTCCACTTT. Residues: CASSQVWYSANSPLHF.

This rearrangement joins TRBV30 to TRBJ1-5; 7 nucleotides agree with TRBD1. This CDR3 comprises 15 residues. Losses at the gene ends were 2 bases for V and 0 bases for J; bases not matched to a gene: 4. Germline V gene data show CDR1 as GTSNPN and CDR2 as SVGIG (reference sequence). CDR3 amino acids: CAWSRGLDSNQPQHF. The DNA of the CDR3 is TGTGCCTGGAGTAGGGGGCTGGATAGCAATCAGCCCCAGCATTTT.

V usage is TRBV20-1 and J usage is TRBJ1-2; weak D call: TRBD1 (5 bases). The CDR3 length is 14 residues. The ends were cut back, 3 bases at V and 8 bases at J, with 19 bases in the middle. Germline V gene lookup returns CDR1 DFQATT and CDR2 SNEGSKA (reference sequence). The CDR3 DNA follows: TGCAGTGCTAGTTTCCCCGACAGCCCGGGGGGCTACACCTTC. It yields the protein CSASFPDSPGGYTF.

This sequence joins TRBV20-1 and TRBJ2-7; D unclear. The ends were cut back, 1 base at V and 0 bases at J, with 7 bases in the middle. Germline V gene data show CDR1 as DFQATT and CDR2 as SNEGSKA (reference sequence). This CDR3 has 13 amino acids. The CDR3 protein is CSARARLSYEQYF. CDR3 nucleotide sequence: TGCAGTGCTAGAGCCCGCCTCTCCTACGAGCAGTACTTC.

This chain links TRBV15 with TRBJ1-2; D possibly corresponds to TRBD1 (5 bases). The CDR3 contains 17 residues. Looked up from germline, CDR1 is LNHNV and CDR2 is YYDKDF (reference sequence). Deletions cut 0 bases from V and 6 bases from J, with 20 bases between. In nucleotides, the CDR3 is TGTGCCACCAGCAGAGATCGAGCAGGGAGGCTTAGTCATGGCTACACCTTC. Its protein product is CATSRDRAGRLSHGYTF.

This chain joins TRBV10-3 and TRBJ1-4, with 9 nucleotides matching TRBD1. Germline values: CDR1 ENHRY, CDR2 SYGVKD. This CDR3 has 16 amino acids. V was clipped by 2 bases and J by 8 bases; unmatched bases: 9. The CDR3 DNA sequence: TGTGCCATCAGTGAGACGGCGACAGGGGGTTACGAAAAACTGTTTTTT. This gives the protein CAISETATGGYEKLFF.

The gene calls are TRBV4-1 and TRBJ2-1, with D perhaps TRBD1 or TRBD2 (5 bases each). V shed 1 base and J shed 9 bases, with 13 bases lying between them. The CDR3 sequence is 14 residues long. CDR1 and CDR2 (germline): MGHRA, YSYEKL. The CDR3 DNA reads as TGCGCCAGCAGCCAAGGGGGCCCTAGCAGTGAGCAGTTCTTC. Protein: CASSQGGPSSEQFF.

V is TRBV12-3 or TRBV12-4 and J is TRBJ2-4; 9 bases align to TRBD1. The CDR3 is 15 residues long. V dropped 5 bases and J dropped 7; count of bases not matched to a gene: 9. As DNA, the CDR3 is TGTGCCAGCAGTCTCGCCGGGACAGGGAATAACATTCAGTACTTC. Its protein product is CASSLAGTGNNIQYF.

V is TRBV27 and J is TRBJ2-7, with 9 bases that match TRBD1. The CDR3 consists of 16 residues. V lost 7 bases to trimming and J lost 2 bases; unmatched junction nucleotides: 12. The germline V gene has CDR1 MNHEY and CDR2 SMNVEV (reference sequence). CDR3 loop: CASTTSPGTGPYEQYF. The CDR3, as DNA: TGTGCCAGCACCACCTCGCCTGGGACAGGGCCCTACGAGCAGTACTTC.

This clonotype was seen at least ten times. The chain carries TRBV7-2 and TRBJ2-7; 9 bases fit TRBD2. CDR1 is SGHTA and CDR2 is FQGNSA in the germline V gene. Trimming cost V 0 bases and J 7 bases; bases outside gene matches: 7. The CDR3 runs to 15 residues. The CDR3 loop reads CASSLALAGSGEQYF. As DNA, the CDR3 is TGTGCCAGCAGCTTAGCGCTAGCGGGGTCGGGGGAGCAGTACTTC.

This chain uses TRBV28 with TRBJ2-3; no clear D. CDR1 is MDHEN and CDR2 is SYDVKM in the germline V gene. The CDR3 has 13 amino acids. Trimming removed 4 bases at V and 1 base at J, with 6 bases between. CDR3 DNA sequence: TGTGCCAGCAGTTCCGAACGCACAGATACGCAGTATTTT. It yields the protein CASSSERTDTQYF. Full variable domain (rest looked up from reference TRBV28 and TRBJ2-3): DVKVTQSSRYLVKRTGEKVFLECVQDMDHENMFWYRQDPGLGLRLIYFSYDVKMKEKGDIPEGYSVSREKKERFSLILESASTNQTSMYLCASSSERTDTQYFGPGTRLTVL.

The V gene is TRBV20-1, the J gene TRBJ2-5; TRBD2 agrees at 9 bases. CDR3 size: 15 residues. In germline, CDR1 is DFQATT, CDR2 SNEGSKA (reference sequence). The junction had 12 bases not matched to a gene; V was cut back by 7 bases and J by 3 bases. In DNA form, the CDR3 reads TGCAGTGTCCCGAGCTGGCTAGCGGGAAAAGAGACCCAGTACTTC. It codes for CSVPSWLAGKETQYF.

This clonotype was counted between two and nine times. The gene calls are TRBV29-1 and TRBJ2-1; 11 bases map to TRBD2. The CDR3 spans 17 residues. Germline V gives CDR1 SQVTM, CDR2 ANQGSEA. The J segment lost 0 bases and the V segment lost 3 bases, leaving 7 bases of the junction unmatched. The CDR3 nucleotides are TGCAGCGTTGACGGGACTAGCGGAGGAAGCTCCTACAATGAGCAGTTCTTC. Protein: CSVDGTSGGSSYNEQFF.

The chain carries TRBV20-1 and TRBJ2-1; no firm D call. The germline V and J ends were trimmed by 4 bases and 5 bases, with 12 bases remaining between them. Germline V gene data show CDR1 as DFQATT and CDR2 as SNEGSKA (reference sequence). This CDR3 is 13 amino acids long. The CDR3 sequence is CSATLGPDNEQFF. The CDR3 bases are TGCAGTGCTACTCTCGGGCCGGACAATGAGCAGTTCTTC.

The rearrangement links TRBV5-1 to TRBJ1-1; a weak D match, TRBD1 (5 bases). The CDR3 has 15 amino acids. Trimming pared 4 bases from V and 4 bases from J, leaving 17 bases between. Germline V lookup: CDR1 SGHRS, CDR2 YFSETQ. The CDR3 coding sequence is TGCGCCAGCAGCCAGGAGGGGAGGGTCGGCACTGAAGCTTTCTTT. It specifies CASSQEGRVGTEAFF.